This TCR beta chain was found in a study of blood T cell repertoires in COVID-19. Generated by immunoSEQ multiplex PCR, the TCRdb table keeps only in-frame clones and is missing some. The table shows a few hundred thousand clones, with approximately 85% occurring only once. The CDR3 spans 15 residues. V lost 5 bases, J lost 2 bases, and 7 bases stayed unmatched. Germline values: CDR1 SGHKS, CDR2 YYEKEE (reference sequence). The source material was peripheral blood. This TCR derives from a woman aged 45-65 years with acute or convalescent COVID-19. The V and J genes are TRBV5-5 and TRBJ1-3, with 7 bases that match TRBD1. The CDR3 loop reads CASRLPGGAGNTIYF. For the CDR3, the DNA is TGTGCCAGCAGGCTTCCAGGGGGAGCTGGAAACACCATATATTTT.